This TCR beta chain was documented in a study of cytomegalovirus exposure and HLA in healthy donors. On the study more broadly: Of the donors genotyped, 300 to 500 in all, 65% to 90% fell in the Caucasian-associated ancestry cluster. General study findings and limits: The listing of 150 to 200 TCR beta chains classed them as cytomegalovirus-associated. An observed cluster of highly shared sequence variants was recorded as a likely sequencing artifact. Later genetic work tied a missense DCLRE1C variant to beta-chain V and J trimming.

As concerns this clone: Its antigen is not known.

Germline V gene sequence: CDR1 SQVTM, CDR2 ANQGSEA. The CDR3 has 13 amino acids. Trimming cost V 7 bases and J 5 bases; bases outside gene matches: 2. Primers: 60 Vbeta forward and 13 Jbeta reverse. Sequencing used immunoSEQ multiplex PCR; TCRdb keeps in-frame clones, though not all of them. The sample records about 160,000 clones, around 78% being singletons. The chain uses TRBV29-1 and TRBJ2-1; 13 nucleotides match TRBD2. The TCR sequence derives from a female donor in good health and CMV-seronegative. Sequencing was performed on PBMCs. As DNA, the CDR3 is TGCAGCGGAGGACTAGCGGGGGACAATGAGCAGTTCTTC. Translated: CSGGLAGDNEQFF.